The subject of this entry is one T cell receptor beta chain. Its antigen is not known. CDR1 LGHDT and CDR2 YNNKEL come from the germline V gene (reference sequence). Trimming left V 0 bases short and J 5 bases short, with 22 bases between. This CDR3 is built from 18 residues. Assay used: immunoSEQ multiplex PCR; TCRdb lists only in-frame clones, some missing. The table lists around 110,000 clones, around 92% of them singletons. This sample is drawn from a study of T cell responses to AZD1222 COVID-19 vaccine. Findings of the study overall: There were mostly white British donors and more females than males, and clonal diversity was possibly underestimated. Per reports, nearly half of all spike-specific TCRs target regions that are unmutated in variants. With dominance at 160-218 and 743-854, vaccine-associated CD4 TCRs spanned spike. At baseline, just 5 or 6 AZD1222 recipients tested seropositive.

The chain is built from TRBV3-1 (or the pseudogene TRBV3-2) and TRBJ2-5, with D possibly being TRBD1 (7 bases). This sample comprised peripheral blood, obtained on day 0 of AZD1222 vaccination. This TCR was recovered from an adult in good health. The CDR3 protein is CASSQEKIGQGDFETQYF. In nucleotides, the CDR3 is TGTGCCAGCAGCCAAGAAAAGATCGGGCAGGGGGACTTCGAGACCCAGTACTTC.